This TCR beta chain was obtained from a study of shared clonotypes between healthy human individuals. Overall study results and limits: Generation of non-shared clonotypes was less probable than generation of clonotypes shared by all four donors.

Naivety among CD8 cells was defined by CD45RO negativity and positive CCR7 selection, thereby excluding terminally differentiated effector memory CD45RA+ cells. In regard to this clone: Its antigen remains unknown.

The germline V gene has CDR1 SGHTA and CDR2 FQGTGA. This CDR3 comprises 14 residues. Deletions cut 5 bases from V and 2 bases from J, with 10 bases between. Replicate PCRs for sorted subsets used roughly 200 ng DNA; this equaled 25,000 to 35,000 T cell genomes. Sequencing was performed with immunoSEQ multiplex PCR; in TCRdb, only in-frame clones are kept and a portion is missing. This sample has 1.5 million to 2.5 million clones; about 95% occur once, and the top ten carry more than 0.95%. This receptor was taken from a man aged 18 to 29 in good health. This rearrangement joins TRBV7-3 to TRBJ2-1, with D possibly called TRBD1 or TRBD2 (5 bases each). The sequencing sample was made of naive CD8+ T cells sorted from blood. CDR3 sequence: CASSPGPTYNEQFF. In DNA, the CDR3 is TGTGCCAGCAGCCCGGGACCCACCTACAATGAGCAGTTCTTC.